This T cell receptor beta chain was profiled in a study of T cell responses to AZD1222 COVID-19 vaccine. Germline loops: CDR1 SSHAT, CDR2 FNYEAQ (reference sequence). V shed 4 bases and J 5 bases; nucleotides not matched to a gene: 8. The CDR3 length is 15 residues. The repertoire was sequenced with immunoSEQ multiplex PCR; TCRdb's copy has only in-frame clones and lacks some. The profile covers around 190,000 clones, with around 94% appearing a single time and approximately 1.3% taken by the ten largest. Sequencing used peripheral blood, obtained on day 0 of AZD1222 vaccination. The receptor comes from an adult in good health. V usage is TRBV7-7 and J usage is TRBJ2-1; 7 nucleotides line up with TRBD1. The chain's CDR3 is CASSSYRGPNNEQFF. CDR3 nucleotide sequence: TGTGCCAGCAGCTCCTACAGGGGTCCGAACAATGAGCAGTTCTTC. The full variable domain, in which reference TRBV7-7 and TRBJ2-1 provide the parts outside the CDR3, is GAGVSQSPRYKVTKRGQDVTLRCDPISSHATLYWYQQALGQGPEFLTYFNYEAQPDKSGLPSDRFSAERPEGSISTLTIQRTEQRDSAMYRCASSSYRGPNNEQFFGPGTRLTVL.